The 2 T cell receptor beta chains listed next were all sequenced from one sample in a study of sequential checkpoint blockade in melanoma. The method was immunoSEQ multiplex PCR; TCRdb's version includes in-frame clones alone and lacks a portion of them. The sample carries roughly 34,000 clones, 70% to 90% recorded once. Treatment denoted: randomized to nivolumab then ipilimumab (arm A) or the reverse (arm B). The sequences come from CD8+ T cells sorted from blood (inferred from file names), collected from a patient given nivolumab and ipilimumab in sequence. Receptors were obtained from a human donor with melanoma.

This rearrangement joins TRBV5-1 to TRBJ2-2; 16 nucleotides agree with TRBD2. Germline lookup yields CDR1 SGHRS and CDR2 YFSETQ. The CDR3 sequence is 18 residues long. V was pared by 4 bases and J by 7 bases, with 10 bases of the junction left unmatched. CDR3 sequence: CASSNSGTSGGAVGELFF. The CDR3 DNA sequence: TGCGCCAGCAGCAACTCCGGGACTAGCGGGGGGGCTGTCGGGGAGCTGTTTTTT.

CDR3 protein: CASSLQLAGWWQFF. The CDR3, as DNA: TGTGCCAGCAGCTTGCAACTAGCGGGATGGTGGCAGTTCTTC. The rearrangement joins TRBV5-6 to TRBJ2-1; 10 bases are shared with TRBD2. V lost 1 base, J lost 12 bases, and 7 bases stayed unmatched. Germline V gene sequence: CDR1 SGHDT, CDR2 YYEEEE. The CDR3 has 14 amino acids.